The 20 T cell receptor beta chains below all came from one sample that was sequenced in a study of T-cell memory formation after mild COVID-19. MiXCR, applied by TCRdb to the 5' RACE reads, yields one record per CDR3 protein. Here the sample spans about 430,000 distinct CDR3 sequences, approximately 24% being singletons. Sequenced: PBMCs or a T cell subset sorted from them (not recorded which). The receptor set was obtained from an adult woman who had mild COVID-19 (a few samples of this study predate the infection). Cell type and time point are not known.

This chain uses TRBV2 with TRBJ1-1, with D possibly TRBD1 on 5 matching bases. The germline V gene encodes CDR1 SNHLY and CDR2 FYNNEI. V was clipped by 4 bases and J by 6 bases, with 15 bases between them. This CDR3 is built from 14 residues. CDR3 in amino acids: CASSGTWGDPEAFF. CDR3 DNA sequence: TGTGCCAGCAGTGGGACTTGGGGGGACCCTGAAGCTTTCTTT.

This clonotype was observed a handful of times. The CDR3 DNA follows: TGTGCCAGCAGGATCCGGACAGGGGGTAGAAATTCACCCCTCCACTTT. It encodes CASRIRTGGRNSPLHF. This rearrangement joins TRBV3-1 to TRBJ1-6, with 10 bases that match TRBD1. J gave up 7 bases and V 6 bases, and 9 bases lay outside the gene matches. The CDR3 is made up of 16 amino acids. Germline V CDR1 and CDR2: LGHDT, YNNKEL (reference sequence).

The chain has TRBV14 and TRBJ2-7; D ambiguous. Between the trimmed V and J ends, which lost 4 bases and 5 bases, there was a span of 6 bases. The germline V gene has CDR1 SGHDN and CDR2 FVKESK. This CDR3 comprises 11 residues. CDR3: CASSLHHEQYF. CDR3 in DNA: TGTGCCAGCAGCCTCCACCACGAGCAGTACTTC.

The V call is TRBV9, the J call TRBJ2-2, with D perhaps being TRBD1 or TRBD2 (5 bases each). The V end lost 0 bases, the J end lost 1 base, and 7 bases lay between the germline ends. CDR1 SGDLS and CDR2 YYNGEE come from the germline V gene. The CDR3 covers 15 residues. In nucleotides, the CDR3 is TGTGCCAGCAGCGTAGGGGGGAAGAACACCGGGGAGCTGTTTTTT. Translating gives CASSVGGKNTGELFF.

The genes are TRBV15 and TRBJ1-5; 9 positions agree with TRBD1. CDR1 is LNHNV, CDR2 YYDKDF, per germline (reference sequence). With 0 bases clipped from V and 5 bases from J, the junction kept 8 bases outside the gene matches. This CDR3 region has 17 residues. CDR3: CATSRDKVDRGDQPQHF. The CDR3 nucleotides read TGTGCCACCAGCAGAGATAAAGTAGACAGGGGGGATCAGCCCCAGCATTTT.

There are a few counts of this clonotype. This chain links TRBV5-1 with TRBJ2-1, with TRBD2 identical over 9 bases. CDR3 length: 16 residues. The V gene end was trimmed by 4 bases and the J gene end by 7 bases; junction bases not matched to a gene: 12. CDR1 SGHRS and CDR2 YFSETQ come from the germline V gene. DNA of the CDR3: TGCGCCAGCAGCCCAGGAGGTAGCGGGGGTGTGAATGAGCAGTTCTTC. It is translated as CASSPGGSGGVNEQFF.

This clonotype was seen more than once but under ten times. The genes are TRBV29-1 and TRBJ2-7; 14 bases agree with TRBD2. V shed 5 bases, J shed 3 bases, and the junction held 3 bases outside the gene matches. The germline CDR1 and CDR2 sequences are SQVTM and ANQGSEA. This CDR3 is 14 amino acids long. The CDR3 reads CSVQGLAGVYEQYF. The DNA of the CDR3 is TGCAGCGTTCAGGGACTAGCGGGAGTCTACGAGCAGTACTTC.

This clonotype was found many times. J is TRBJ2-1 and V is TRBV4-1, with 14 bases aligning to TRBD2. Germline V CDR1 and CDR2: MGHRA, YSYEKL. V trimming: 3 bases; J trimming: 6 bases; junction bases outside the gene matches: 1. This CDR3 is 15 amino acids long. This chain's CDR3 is CASSQGLAGANEQFF. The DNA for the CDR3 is TGCGCCAGCAGCCAGGGACTAGCGGGAGCCAATGAGCAGTTCTTC.

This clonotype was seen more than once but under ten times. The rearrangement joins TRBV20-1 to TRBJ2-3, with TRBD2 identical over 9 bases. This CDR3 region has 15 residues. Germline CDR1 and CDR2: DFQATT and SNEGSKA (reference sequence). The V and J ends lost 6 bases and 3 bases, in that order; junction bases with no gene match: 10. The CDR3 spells CSATGGSGRTDTQYF. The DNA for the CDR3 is TGCAGTGCCACGGGGGGTAGCGGGAGAACAGATACGCAGTATTTT.

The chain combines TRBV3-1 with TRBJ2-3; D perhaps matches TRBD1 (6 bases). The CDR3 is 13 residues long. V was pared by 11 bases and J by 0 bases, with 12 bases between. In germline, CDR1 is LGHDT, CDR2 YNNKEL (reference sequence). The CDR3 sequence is CAAGRGSTDTQYF. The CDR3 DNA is TGTGCCGCCGGTAGGGGGAGCACAGATACGCAGTATTTT.

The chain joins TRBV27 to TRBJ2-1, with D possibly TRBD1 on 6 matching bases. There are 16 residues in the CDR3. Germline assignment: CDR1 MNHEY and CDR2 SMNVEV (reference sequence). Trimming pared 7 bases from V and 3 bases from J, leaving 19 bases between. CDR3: CASTYASEGDYNEQFF. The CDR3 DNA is TGTGCCAGCACCTATGCCTCAGAGGGGGACTACAATGAGCAGTTCTTC.

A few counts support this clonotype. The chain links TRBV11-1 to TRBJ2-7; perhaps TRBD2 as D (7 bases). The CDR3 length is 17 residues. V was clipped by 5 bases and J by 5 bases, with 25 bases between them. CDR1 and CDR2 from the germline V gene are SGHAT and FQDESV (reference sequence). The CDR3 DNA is TGTGCCAGCAGCAAGAATCGGGGGGCGAGTTCTTTTGACGAGCAGTACTTC. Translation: CASSKNRGASSFDEQYF.

This CDR3 reads CASRRQGAGTDTQYF. The CDR3 coding sequence is TGTGCCAGCAGACGACAGGGGGCCGGCACAGATACGCAGTATTTT. The J gene is TRBJ2-3, the V gene TRBV3-1; 10 bases align to TRBD1. CDR1 and CDR2 from the germline V gene are LGHDT and YNNKEL (reference sequence). The CDR3 has 15 residues. V lost 6 bases, J lost 1 base, and 4 bases stayed unmatched.

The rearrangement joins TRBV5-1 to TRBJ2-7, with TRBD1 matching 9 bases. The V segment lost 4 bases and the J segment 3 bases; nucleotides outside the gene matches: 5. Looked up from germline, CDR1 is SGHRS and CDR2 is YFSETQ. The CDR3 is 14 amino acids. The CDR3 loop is CASSLLDRGYEQYF. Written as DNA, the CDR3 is TGCGCCAGCAGCCTACTGGACAGGGGCTACGAGCAGTACTTC.

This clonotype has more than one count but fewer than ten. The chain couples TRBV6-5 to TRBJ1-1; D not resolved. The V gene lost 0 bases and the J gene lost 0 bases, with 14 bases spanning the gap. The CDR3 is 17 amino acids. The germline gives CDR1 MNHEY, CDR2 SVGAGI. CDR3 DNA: TGTGCCAGCAGTTACTCTGGGCGAGAACTAATGAACACTGAAGCTTTCTTT. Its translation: CASSYSGRELMNTEAFF.

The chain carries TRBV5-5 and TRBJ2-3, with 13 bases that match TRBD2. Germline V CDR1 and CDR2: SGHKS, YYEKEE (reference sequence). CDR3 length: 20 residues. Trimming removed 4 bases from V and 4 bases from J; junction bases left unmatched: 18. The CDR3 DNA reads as TGTGCCAGCAGCCCCTTCACCGGGACTAGCGGGAAAGGAGGGGCAGATACGCAGTATTTT. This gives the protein CASSPFTGTSGKGGADTQYF.

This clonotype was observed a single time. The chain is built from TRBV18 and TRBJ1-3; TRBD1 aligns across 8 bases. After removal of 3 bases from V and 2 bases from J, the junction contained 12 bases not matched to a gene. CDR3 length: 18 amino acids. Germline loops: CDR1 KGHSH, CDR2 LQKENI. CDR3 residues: CASSPLARGPSTGNTIYF. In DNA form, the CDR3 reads TGTGCCAGCTCACCTCTGGCCAGGGGGCCTTCCACTGGAAACACCATATATTTT.

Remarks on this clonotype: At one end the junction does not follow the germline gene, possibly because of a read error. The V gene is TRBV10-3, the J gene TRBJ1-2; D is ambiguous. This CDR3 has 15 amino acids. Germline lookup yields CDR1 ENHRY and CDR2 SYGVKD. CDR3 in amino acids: CAIRELMLGNYGYTF. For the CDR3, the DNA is TGTGCCATCAGGGAGTTAATGTTGGGTAACTATGGCTACACCTTC.

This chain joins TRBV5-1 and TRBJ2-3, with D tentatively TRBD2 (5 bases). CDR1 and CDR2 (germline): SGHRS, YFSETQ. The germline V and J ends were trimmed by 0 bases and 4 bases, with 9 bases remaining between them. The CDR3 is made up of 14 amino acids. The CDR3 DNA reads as TGCGCCAGCAGCTTGGATCAGGAGGCAGATACGCAGTATTTT. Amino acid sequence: CASSLDQEADTQYF.

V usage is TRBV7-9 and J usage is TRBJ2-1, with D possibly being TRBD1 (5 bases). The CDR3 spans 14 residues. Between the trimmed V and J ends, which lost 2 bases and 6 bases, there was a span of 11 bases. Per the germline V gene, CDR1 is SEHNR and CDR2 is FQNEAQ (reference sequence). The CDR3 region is CASSLRGKVNEQFF. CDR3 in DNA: TGTGCCAGCAGCTTAAGGGGAAAGGTCAATGAGCAGTTCTTC.